These 32 T cell receptor beta chains came from one sample sequenced in a study of shared clonotypes between healthy human individuals. Assay used: immunoSEQ multiplex PCR; TCRdb lists only in-frame clones, some missing. The data show some 500,000 clones, with roughly 85% seen just once and over 9.5% held by the top ten. Sequences were obtained from PBMCs. The receptors derive from a woman aged 40 to 55 in good health. Some clones in this sample may be carry-over from other donors' samples.

This clone was seen more than once but under ten times. The rearrangement joins TRBV5-1 to TRBJ2-5, with 7 bases aligning to TRBD1. Trimming cost V 6 bases and J 5 bases; bases outside gene matches: 7. This CDR3 comprises 13 residues. The germline gives CDR1 SGHRS, CDR2 YFSETQ. The CDR3 loop is CASTQGERETQYF. The CDR3 region has the DNA TGCGCCAGCACCCAGGGGGAGAGGGAGACCCAGTACTTC.

The chain joins TRBV15 to TRBJ2-2; 12 bases agree with TRBD1. V gave up 0 bases and J gave up 0 bases; unmatched junction bases: 8. Germline V CDR1 and CDR2: LNHNV, YYDKDF (reference sequence). This CDR3 has 20 amino acids. The chain's CDR3 is CATSRDLLGTGGANTGELFF. CDR3 DNA: TGTGCCACCAGCAGAGATCTTCTTGGGACAGGGGGCGCGAACACCGGGGAGCTGTTTTTT.

V usage is TRBV10-1 and J usage is TRBJ2-3; D may be TRBD2 (6 bases). There are 14 residues in the CDR3. V was pared by 5 bases and J by 2 bases, with 11 bases between. Germline V gives CDR1 WNHNN, CDR2 SYGVQD (reference sequence). In nucleotides, the CDR3 is TGCGCCAGCAGTTTCGGACTACTCACAGATACGCAGTATTTT. Its translation is CASSFGLLTDTQYF.

This rearrangement joins TRBV28 to TRBJ2-7, with 11 bases matching TRBD2. J lost 3 bases, V lost 6 bases, and 7 bases had no gene match. The CDR3 length is 15 residues. The germline CDR1 and CDR2 sequences are MDHEN and SYDVKM. CDR3 sequence (DNA): TGTGCCAGCAGGGAAACTAGCGGGAGTATCTACGAGCAGTACTTC. It specifies CASRETSGSIYEQYF.

The rearrangement joins TRBV9 to TRBJ2-7; D may correspond to TRBD1 or TRBD2 (5 bases each). V lost 0 bases, J lost 1 base, and 8 bases lay in between. Germline V gives CDR1 SGDLS, CDR2 YYNGEE. This CDR3 region has 14 residues. The CDR3 reads CASSVEWGSYEQYF. In DNA form, the CDR3 reads TGTGCCAGCAGCGTAGAGTGGGGGTCCTACGAGCAGTACTTC.

V usage is TRBV4-3 and J usage is TRBJ2-7; 10 nucleotides align to TRBD1. The CDR3 length is 17 residues. Trimming at V came to 0 bases and at J to 0 bases, leaving 5 bases not matched to a gene. Germline V gene sequence: CDR1 LGHNA, CDR2 YSLEER. CDR3 sequence: CASSQEWRTGGSYEQYF. For the CDR3, the DNA is TGCGCCAGCAGCCAAGAGTGGAGGACAGGGGGCTCCTACGAGCAGTACTTC.

The V gene is TRBV4-1, the J gene TRBJ2-7; either TRBD1 or TRBD2 may fit D (5 bases each). CDR3 length: 14 residues. The germline V and J ends were trimmed by 4 bases and 3 bases, with 13 bases remaining between them. CDR1 and CDR2 (germline): MGHRA, YSYEKL. CDR3 residues: CASSLTGRYYEQYF. The CDR3 region has the DNA TGCGCCAGCAGCCTCACGGGACGGTACTACGAGCAGTACTTC.

The V and J genes are TRBV5-4 and TRBJ2-7; either TRBD1 or TRBD2 may supply D (6 bases each). Germline V CDR1 and CDR2: SGHNT, YYREEE (reference sequence). Trimming shortened V by 4 bases and J by 2 bases, and 16 bases separated the two germline ends. The CDR3 consists of 15 residues. The CDR3 nucleotides are TGTGCCAGCAGCCCAAAGGGGGGCTCAACCTACGAGCAGTACTTC. Protein sequence: CASSPKGGSTYEQYF.

The chain has TRBV6-5 and TRBJ2-1; TRBD2 agrees at 7 bases. V shed 5 bases and J 4 bases; nucleotides not matched to a gene: 5. CDR1 and CDR2 from the germline V gene are MNHEY and SVGAGI. The CDR3 has 14 residues. This CDR3 is CASSRASGYNEQFF. Written as DNA, the CDR3 is TGTGCCAGCAGTCGGGCTAGCGGTTACAATGAGCAGTTCTTC.

The V call is TRBV2, the J call TRBJ2-5; perhaps TRBD1 as D (6 bases). The CDR3 has 15 amino acids. Between the trimmed V and J ends, which lost 7 bases and 0 bases, there was a span of 15 bases. The germline CDR1 and CDR2 sequences are SNHLY and FYNNEI. The CDR3 DNA reads as TGTGCCAGCATGCTCCAGGCAGGGGACCAAGAGACCCAGTACTTC. Its protein product is CASMLQAGDQETQYF.

V gene TRBV18 combines with J gene TRBJ2-7; D gene unclear. The CDR3 is made up of 14 amino acids. V lost 3 bases and J 3 bases, leaving 12 bases between the germline ends. Germline V lookup: CDR1 KGHSH, CDR2 LQKENI. CDR3 residues: CASSPAVTRYEQYF. The CDR3 coding sequence is TGTGCCAGCTCACCGGCCGTTACCCGCTACGAGCAGTACTTC.

V is TRBV19 and J is TRBJ1-1; 9 bases fit TRBD1. From germline, CDR1 is LNHDA and CDR2 SQIVND (reference sequence). V was pared by 5 bases and J by 0 bases, with 7 bases of the junction left unmatched. CDR3 size: 16 residues. The CDR3 DNA sequence: TGTGCCAGTAGTCCGAGGACAGGGGCAGTGAACACTGAAGCTTTCTTT. Translation gives CASSPRTGAVNTEAFF.

The genes are TRBV6-5 and TRBJ2-5; D might be TRBD1 (6 bases). CDR3 size: 14 residues. Looked up from germline, CDR1 is MNHEY and CDR2 is SVGAGI. V was clipped by 2 bases and J by 5 bases, with 12 bases between them. CDR3 amino acids: CASSYGGDSETQYF. The CDR3, as DNA: TGTGCCAGCAGTTACGGGGGCGACTCGGAGACCCAGTACTTC.

The chain links TRBV6-1 to TRBJ2-5; 12 bases align to TRBD2. This CDR3 is built from 16 residues. From germline, CDR1 is MNHNS and CDR2 SASEGT. J gave up 5 bases and V 2 bases, and 6 bases lay outside the gene matches. In DNA form, the CDR3 reads TGTGCCAGCAGTGAACTAGCGGGAGGGCCCGTGGAGACCCAGTACTTC. It specifies CASSELAGGPVETQYF.

The chain links TRBV7-6 to TRBJ1-5; no definite D call. This CDR3 has 13 amino acids. The germline V gene has CDR1 SGHVS and CDR2 FNYEAQ. V was trimmed by 1 base and J by 6 bases, leaving 7 bases between them. CDR3 DNA: TGTGCCAGCAGCTTAGACCCCCTTCAGCCCCAGCATTTT. It encodes CASSLDPLQPQHF.

This clone was seen once. V is TRBV9 and J is TRBJ1-2; D is undetermined. Germline V CDR1 and CDR2: SGDLS, YYNGEE. V shed 3 bases and J shed 4 bases, with 10 bases lying between them. The CDR3 is made up of 13 amino acids. The CDR3 DNA reads TGTGCCAGCAGCGCAGACGGCGTCTATGGCTACACCTTC. Its protein product is CASSADGVYGYTF.

The rearrangement links TRBV29-1 to TRBJ2-7; weak D call: TRBD1 (6 bases). The germline V gene has CDR1 SQVTM and CDR2 ANQGSEA. Trimming shortened V by 6 bases and J by 2 bases, and 14 bases separated the two germline ends. There are 13 residues in the CDR3. The CDR3 nucleotides read TGCAGCGTCGCTTGGACAGATCCCTACGAGCAGTACTTC. Translating gives CSVAWTDPYEQYF.

V gene TRBV7-9 combines with J gene TRBJ2-7, with TRBD1 identical over 10 bases. Germline V lookup: CDR1 SEHNR, CDR2 FQNEAQ (reference sequence). V shed 5 bases, J shed 5 bases, and the junction held 6 bases outside the gene matches. This CDR3 region has 14 residues. CDR3 loop: CASSRGTGVHEQYF. DNA of the CDR3: TGTGCCAGCAGCCGCGGGACAGGGGTGCACGAGCAGTACTTC.

The CDR3 region is CASSTAGTSGYNEQFF. Here the CDR3 DNA reads TGCGCCAGCAGCACGGCCGGGACTAGCGGATACAATGAGCAGTTCTTC. The V call is TRBV5-1, the J call TRBJ2-1, with 11 bases lining up with TRBD2. The CDR3 runs 16 residues. Germline CDR1 and CDR2: SGHRS and YFSETQ. V lost 4 bases, J lost 4 bases, and 7 bases stayed unmatched.

This clone showed up just a few times. This chain links TRBV6-1 with TRBJ2-1; no reliable D call. The ends were cut back, 7 bases at V and 4 bases at J, with 5 bases in the middle. The CDR3 covers 11 residues. Germline-derived CDR1 and CDR2 are MNHNS and SASEGT. In DNA, the CDR3 is TGTGCCAGCACCAAGTACAATGAGCAGTTCTTC. Amino acids: CASTKYNEQFF.

The chain employs TRBV28 and TRBJ2-2; D gene ambiguous. CDR1 MDHEN and CDR2 SYDVKM come from the germline V gene. The CDR3 covers 14 residues. The V gene lost 5 bases and the J gene lost 3 bases, with 10 bases spanning the gap. The chain's CDR3 is CASSRPVYTGELFF. DNA for the CDR3: TGTGCCAGCAGTAGGCCAGTTTACACCGGGGAGCTGTTTTTT.

The rearrangement uses TRBV18 and TRBJ2-6; 8 bases are shared with TRBD1. The V gene's germline CDR1 is KGHSH and CDR2 LQKENI. Trimming removed 3 bases from V and 1 base from J; junction bases left unmatched: 5. The CDR3 consists of 17 residues. CDR3 amino acids: CASSPGQVASGANVLTF. For the CDR3, the DNA is TGTGCCAGCTCACCGGGACAGGTGGCATCTGGGGCCAACGTCCTGACTTTC. Together with reference TRBV18 and TRBJ2-6, the CDR3 gives the full variable domain: NAGVMQNPRHLVRRRGQEARLRCSPMKGHSHVYWYRQLPEEGLKFMVYLQKENIIDESGMPKERFSAEFPKEGPSILRIQQVVRGDSAAYFCASSPGQVASGANVLTFGAGSRLTVL.

This clone was picked up a small number of times. The chain carries TRBV5-5 and TRBJ1-3, with 10 bases lining up with TRBD1. CDR1 SGHKS and CDR2 YYEKEE come from the germline V gene (reference sequence). The CDR3 runs 17 residues. The junction had 7 bases not matched to a gene; V was cut back by 4 bases and J by 0 bases. The CDR3 protein is CASSPGTGAVSGNTIYF. In DNA, the CDR3 is TGTGCCAGCAGCCCAGGGACAGGGGCGGTCTCTGGAAACACCATATATTTT.

The chain recombines TRBV2 with TRBJ2-3, with 11 bases aligning to TRBD1. J gave up 6 bases and V 6 bases, and 14 bases lay outside the gene matches. Germline CDR1 is SNHLY and CDR2 is FYNNEI. The CDR3 extends over 17 amino acids. The DNA of the CDR3 is TGTGCCAGCAGCAACGTTAGGACAGGGGGCCGACTCGATACGCAGTATTTT. Its translation: CASSNVRTGGRLDTQYF.

In regard to this clone: A read error may explain this, as a much larger clone is one base away. The chain combines TRBV30 with TRBJ1-5; D is ambiguous. This CDR3 spans 15 amino acids. Germline assignment: CDR1 GTSNPN and CDR2 SVGIG (reference sequence). The CDR3 loop is CAWSSRLDSNQSQHF. The CDR3 DNA follows: TGTGCCTGGTCTTCTAGGCTGGATAGCAATCAGTCCCAGCATTTT.

This clone came up a few times. This sequence joins TRBV5-1 and TRBJ1-2; 8 bases are a match to TRBD1. Germline CDR1 SGHRS, CDR2 YFSETQ. CDR3 length: 14 residues. V lost 4 bases, J lost 0 bases, and 2 bases stayed unmatched. The CDR3 protein is CASSAGQANYGYTF. DNA of the CDR3: TGCGCCAGCAGCGCGGGACAGGCTAACTATGGCTACACCTTC.

The chain uses TRBV5-1 and TRBJ1-6; weak D call: TRBD1 (6 bases). V was clipped by 0 bases and J by 7 bases, with 11 bases between them. The CDR3 has 15 amino acids. Germline CDR1 SGHRS, CDR2 YFSETQ. The CDR3 DNA follows: TGCGCCAGCAGCTTGGAGGGGGGTGGAAATTCACCCCTCCACTTT. Its translation: CASSLEGGGNSPLHF.

The chain uses TRBV19 and TRBJ2-7; possible D gene TRBD2, 5 bases. Trimming took off 5 bases at V and 7 bases at J, with 21 bases between the two ends. This CDR3 is 15 amino acids long. Germline V CDR1 and CDR2: LNHDA, SQIVND (reference sequence). The chain's CDR3 is CASSERVGGWREQYF. The CDR3 region has the DNA TGTGCCAGTAGTGAAAGAGTTGGAGGATGGAGGGAGCAGTACTTC.

The genes are TRBV6-5 and TRBJ2-5; 9 nucleotides match TRBD2. This CDR3 is 15 amino acids long. Germline CDR1 and CDR2: MNHEY and SVGAGI. V trimming: 3 bases; J trimming: 2 bases; junction bases outside the gene matches: 4. The CDR3 loop reads CASSYSSGRQETQYF. As DNA, the CDR3 is TGTGCCAGCAGTTATTCGAGCGGGAGGCAAGAGACCCAGTACTTC.

The CDR3 loop is CASSDPSAWGNEQFF. As DNA, the CDR3 is TGCGCCAGCAGTGATCCTAGCGCCTGGGGAAATGAGCAGTTCTTC. The chain combines TRBV10-2 with TRBJ2-1; TRBD2 might be the D (6 bases). CDR1 and CDR2 (germline): WSHSY, SAAADI. Trimming shortened V by 3 bases and J by 7 bases, and 16 bases separated the two germline ends. This CDR3 has 15 amino acids.

In this sample, this clone turned up many times. This rearrangement joins TRBV7-9 to TRBJ1-1; D remains unclear. Trimming removed 5 bases from V and 0 bases from J, with 10 bases in between. The CDR3 is made up of 14 amino acids. Germline V gene lookup returns CDR1 SEHNR and CDR2 FQNEAQ (reference sequence). The CDR3 nucleotides are TGTGCCAGCAGCCCCCGGGAGCTGAACACTGAAGCTTTCTTT. It specifies CASSPRELNTEAFF.

The rearrangement uses TRBV7-2 and TRBJ2-5, with D possibly matching TRBD1 (5 bases). The germline V gene encodes CDR1 SGHTA and CDR2 FQGNSA. This CDR3 region has 15 residues. The germline V and J ends were trimmed by 5 bases and 1 base, with 14 bases remaining between them. CDR3 coding DNA: TGTGCCAGCAGCACGCGACAGAACCTCCAAGAGACCCAGTACTTC. It yields the protein CASSTRQNLQETQYF.